The T cell receptor beta chain described here comes from a study of T cell responses to AZD1222 COVID-19 vaccine. Study overall: Some second doses came at about 4 weeks and others at about 12 weeks; these were pooled. Study-level results: White British people made up most donors, females outnumbered males, and clonal diversity was possibly underestimated.

Remarks on this clone: Its antigen is unidentified.

Method: immunoSEQ multiplex PCR; TCRdb's copy keeps in-frame clones and lacks some. The profile shows more than 70,000 clones, around 90% of them singletons. Specimen: peripheral blood, collected on day 0 of AZD1222 vaccination. This clonotype originated in an adult in good health.

The CDR3 is CASSLGSLAGDSFSNEQFF. CDR3 bases: TGTGCCAGCAGCTTGGGCTCGTTGGCGGGGGACTCTTTCTCCAATGAGCAGTTCTTC. This rearrangement joins TRBV5-4 to TRBJ2-1, with TRBD2 identical over 7 bases. The CDR3 covers 19 residues. The germline V gene encodes CDR1 SGHNT and CDR2 YYREEE (reference sequence). With 0 bases clipped from V and 6 bases from J, the junction kept 18 bases outside the gene matches. Drawing the rest from reference TRBV5-4 and TRBJ2-1, the complete variable domain is ETGVTQSPTHLIKTRGQQVTLRCSSQSGHNTVSWYQQALGQGPQFIFQYYREEENGRGNFPPRFSGLQFPNYSSELNVNALELDDSALYLCASSLGSLAGDSFSNEQFFGPGTRLTVL.